This T cell receptor (beta chain) was recovered during a study of T-cell reconstitution after alpha-beta-depleted transplantation in children. The CDR3 extends over 14 amino acids. Trimming took 6 bases from V and 4 from J; bases not matched to a gene: 3. Germline CDR1 and CDR2: DFQATT and SNEGSKA (reference sequence). This clonotype has ten or more counts. The library targeted TCRbeta and was prepared with unique molecular identifiers. TCRdb ran MiXCR on the PCR reads and lists one entry per CDR3 protein. The table shows approximately 170,000 distinct CDR3 sequences, with around 10% occurring only once.

This material consisted of PBMCs, taken before TCRalphabeta/CD19-depleted stem cell transplant. The receptor was isolated from a boy younger than 10 with acute myeloid leukemia, due to receive a stem cell transplant. This sequence joins TRBV20-1 and TRBJ2-3; 14 bases align to TRBD2. The CDR3 is CSAGTSGRADTQYF. The CDR3 nucleotides read TGCAGTGCGGGGACTAGCGGGAGAGCAGATACGCAGTATTTT.